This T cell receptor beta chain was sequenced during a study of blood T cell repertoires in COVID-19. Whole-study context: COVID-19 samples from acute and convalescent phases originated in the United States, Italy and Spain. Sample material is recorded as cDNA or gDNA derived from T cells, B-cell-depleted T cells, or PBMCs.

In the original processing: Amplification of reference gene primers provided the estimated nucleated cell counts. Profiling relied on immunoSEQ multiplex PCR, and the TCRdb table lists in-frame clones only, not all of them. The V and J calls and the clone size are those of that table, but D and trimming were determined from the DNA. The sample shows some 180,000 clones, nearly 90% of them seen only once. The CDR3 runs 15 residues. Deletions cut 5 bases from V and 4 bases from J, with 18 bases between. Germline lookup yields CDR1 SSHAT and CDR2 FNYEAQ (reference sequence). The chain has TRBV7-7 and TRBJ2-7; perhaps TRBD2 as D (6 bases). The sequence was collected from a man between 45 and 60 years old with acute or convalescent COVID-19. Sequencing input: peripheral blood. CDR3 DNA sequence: TGTGCCAGCAGCCCTATTGTCGGGGGAGCATACGAGCAGTACTTC. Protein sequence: CASSPIVGGAYEQYF.